The subject of this entry is one T cell receptor beta chain. Its target is not known. The data are from a study of blood T cells in healthy people across ages. Study conclusions and caveats: A roughly linear age-dependent decrease characterized TCR beta diversity per million T cells.

Aged about 6 to 100, donors were systemically healthy Caucasians from Russia. Next came a second PCR, run for about 7 to 12 cycles, which used a sample-barcoded 5' primer along with a J-beta primer mix. Each cDNA molecule was tagged by a template-switch adaptor that had 12 random nucleotides. TCRdb analysed the 5' RACE reads with MiXCR anew, one entry per CDR3 protein. The sample yields 800,000 or so distinct CDR3 sequences, approximately 25% seen once. Trimming removed 2 bases at V and 0 bases at J, with 10 bases between. The CDR3 covers 15 residues. The germline V gene encodes CDR1 SGHAT and CDR2 FQNNGV. These same records also appear under a second study, on T cells of mothers and their children.

The chain links TRBV11-2 to TRBJ1-1; possibly TRBD1 for D (6 bases). The receptor's source is a boy younger than 18 in good health. Sequencing was done on a sample of blood. CDR3 amino acids: CASSLPTGMNTEAFF. CDR3 DNA: TGTGCCAGCAGCTTACCGACAGGCATGAACACTGAAGCTTTCTTT.